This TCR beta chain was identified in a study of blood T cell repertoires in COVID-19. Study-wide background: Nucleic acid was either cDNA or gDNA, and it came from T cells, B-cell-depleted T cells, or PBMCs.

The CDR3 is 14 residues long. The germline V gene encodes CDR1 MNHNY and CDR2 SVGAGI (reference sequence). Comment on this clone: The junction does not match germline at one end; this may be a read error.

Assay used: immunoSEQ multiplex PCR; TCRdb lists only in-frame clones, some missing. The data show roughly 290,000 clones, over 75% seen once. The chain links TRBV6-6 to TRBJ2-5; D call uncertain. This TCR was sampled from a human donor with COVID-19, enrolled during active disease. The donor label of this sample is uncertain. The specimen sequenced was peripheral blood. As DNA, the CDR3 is TGTGCCAGCAGCTACTATCGAGATTTCAAGACCCAGTACTTC. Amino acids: CASSYYRDFKTQYF.